A single T cell receptor (beta chain) is shown here with its context. Its cognate antigen is unknown. CDR3 length: 13 residues. V shed 5 bases and J shed 2 bases, with 9 bases lying between them. Germline V gives CDR1 SGHTA, CDR2 FQGNSA. In each case, RNA was isolated and then reverse transcribed into cDNA as the sequencing template. Some clones are missing from TCRdb's copy, which holds only in-frame ones; the method was immunoSEQ multiplex PCR. The sample records 150,000 to 200,000 clones, about three fifths being singletons. This sample is part of a study of CD8+ T cells in alopecia areata. Whole-study results and caveats: Alopecia totalis/universalis scalp especially showed more expanded CD8+ clones than normal scalp. Although TCR sharing was seen in mice, sharing across patients was less clear, possibly for HLA-related reasons.

This TCR was recovered from a human donor in good health. Sequences were obtained from CD4+ T cells sorted from blood. V is TRBV7-2 and J is TRBJ2-5; D perhaps matches TRBD1 (5 bases). The CDR3, as DNA: TGTGCCAGCAGCACCAGGGTACAAGAGACCCAGTACTTC. Translating gives CASSTRVQETQYF.